The present T cell receptor (beta chain) was sequenced within a study of blood T cells in healthy people across ages. The wider study: Using template switching, researchers captured about one barcoded beta molecule for each two T cells. Whole-study findings and limits: Estimated diversity, derived from one million T cells, was regarded as an underestimate.

For the second PCR, which ran for about 6 to 11 cycles, a sample-barcoded 5' primer and a J-beta primer mix were used. All cDNA molecules were each tagged by a template-switch adaptor with 12 random nucleotides. One entry per CDR3 protein results from TCRdb running MiXCR on the 5' RACE reads. The sample shows some 780,000 distinct CDR3 sequences, around three fifths of them seen only once. The CDR3 sequence is 15 residues long. Germline V CDR1 and CDR2: MNHEY, SVGAGI. Trimming stripped 0 bases from V and 2 bases from J, with 11 bases between. This clonotype has just a few counts. No antigen is known for it.

The sequenced sample was blood. This receptor was identified in a man in his forties or fifties in good health. The V and J genes are TRBV6-5 and TRBJ2-7; D unclear. The CDR3 nucleotides read TGTGCCAGCAGTTACTCTCTCTCGCTCACCTACGAGCAGTACTTC. Protein product: CASSYSLSLTYEQYF.